This TCR beta chain was sequenced for a study of OX40 agonist ivuxolimab in advanced cancers. For the study at large: Subjects had a mean age of roughly 60 years, with a range of 23 to 79; around 84% were male.

In regard to this clone: The antigen is not known.

Overall study results and limits: It was also the case that some nonresponders had low normalized T-cell clonal expansion. CD8+ T cells averaged more expanded clones than CD4+.

CDR1 MGHRA and CDR2 YSYEKL come from the germline V gene. V was trimmed by 0 bases and J by 1 base, leaving 18 bases between them. The CDR3 runs to 18 residues. The protocol was immunoSEQ multiplex PCR, while the TCRdb copy is restricted to in-frame clones and leaves out a portion. This sample yields just under 80,000 clones, of which 84% are seen a single time; around a quarter belongs to the top ten. This specimen was CD4+ or CD8+ T cells sorted from blood, taken in a trial of the OX40 agonist ivuxolimab. This sequence was found in an adult with an advanced solid tumor such as melanoma, head and neck, liver or kidney cancer. The chain has TRBV4-1 and TRBJ1-2; perhaps TRBD1 as D (5 bases). The DNA for the CDR3 is TGCGCCAGCAGCCAAGATAAGTCGGCCAGGGTGTTTAACTATGGCTACACCTTC. It specifies CASSQDKSARVFNYGYTF.